This T cell receptor beta chain came from a study of blood T cell repertoires in COVID-19. At the level of the study: Researchers got acute and convalescent COVID-19 samples from the United States, Italy and Spain. From T cells, B-cell-depleted T cells, or PBMCs came the material, which was cDNA or gDNA.

Seattle participants joined during active infection and were tracked over time. Original analysis: Researchers report that nucleated cell counts were estimated from reference gene primer amplification. The assay was immunoSEQ multiplex PCR, and TCRdb's table has in-frame clones only and misses some. V and J calls and clone size are as listed in that table; D and trimming were resolved from the DNA. This sample has about 160,000 clones; approximately 80% occur once, and the top ten carry 7%. The CDR3 contains 15 residues. Germline assignment: CDR1 SNHLY and CDR2 FYNNEI. V lost 8 bases, J lost 5 bases, and 7 bases stayed unmatched.

The rearrangement uses TRBV2 and TRBJ2-5, with 14 bases fitting TRBD2. The sequence derives from a woman aged 40 to 55 with COVID-19, enrolled during active disease. Sequencing was carried out using peripheral blood. CDR3 sequence reads: CASGGTSGSGETQYF. CDR3 DNA sequence: TGTGCCAGCGGTGGGACTAGCGGGAGTGGCGAGACCCAGTACTTC.